This TCR beta chain was sequenced during a study of cytomegalovirus exposure and HLA in healthy donors. Points from the study as a whole: Using a false discovery rate of 0.05, a later analysis showed that roughly 16,000 TCR beta sequences were associated with HLA alleles. TRBV6-2, TRBV6-3 and some other V segments were excluded as indistinguishable.

Note on this clone: The antigen remains undetermined.

The PCR was carried out with 60 Vbeta primers and 13 Jbeta primers. This table comes from immunoSEQ multiplex PCR, and its TCRdb copy is limited to in-frame clones, with some not included. The data contain nearly 200,000 clones, approximately 78% of them singletons. The V gene lost 8 bases and the J gene lost 7 bases, with 12 bases spanning the gap. The germline gives CDR1 MDHEN, CDR2 SYDVKM. The CDR3 consists of 13 residues. The V and J genes are TRBV28 and TRBJ1-6; TRBD1 might be the D (5 bases). The source is a woman between 50 and 59 years old in good health and CMV-seropositive. The sample was PBMCs. CDR3 bases: TGTGCCAGCTGGGGCGGGAAAAATTCACCCCTCCACTTT. It is translated as CASWGGKNSPLHF.